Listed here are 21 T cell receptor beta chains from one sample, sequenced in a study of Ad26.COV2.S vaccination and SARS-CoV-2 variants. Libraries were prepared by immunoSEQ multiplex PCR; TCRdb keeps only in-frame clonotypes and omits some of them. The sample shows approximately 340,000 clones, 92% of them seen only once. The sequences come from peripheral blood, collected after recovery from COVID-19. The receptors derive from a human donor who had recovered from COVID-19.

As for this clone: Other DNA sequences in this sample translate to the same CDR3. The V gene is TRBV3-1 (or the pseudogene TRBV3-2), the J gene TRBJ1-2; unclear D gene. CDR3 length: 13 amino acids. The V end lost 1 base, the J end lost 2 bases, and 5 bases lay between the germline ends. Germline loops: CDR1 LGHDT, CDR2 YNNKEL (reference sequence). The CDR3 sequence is CASSQGRNYGYTF. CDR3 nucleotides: TGTGCCAGCAGCCAAGGGCGGAACTATGGCTACACCTTC.

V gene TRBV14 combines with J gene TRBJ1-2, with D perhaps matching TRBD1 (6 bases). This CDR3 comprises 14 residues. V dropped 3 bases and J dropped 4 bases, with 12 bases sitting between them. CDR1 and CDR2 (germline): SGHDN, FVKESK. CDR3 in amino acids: CASSHSRGAYGYTF. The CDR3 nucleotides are TGTGCCAGCAGCCACTCCCGGGGGGCCTATGGCTACACCTTC. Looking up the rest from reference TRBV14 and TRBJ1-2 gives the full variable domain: EAGVTQFPSHSVIEKGQTVTLRCDPISGHDNLYWYRRVMGKEIKFLLHFVKESKQDESGMPNNRFLAERTGGTYSTLKVQPAELEDSGVYFCASSHSRGAYGYTFGSGTRLTVV.

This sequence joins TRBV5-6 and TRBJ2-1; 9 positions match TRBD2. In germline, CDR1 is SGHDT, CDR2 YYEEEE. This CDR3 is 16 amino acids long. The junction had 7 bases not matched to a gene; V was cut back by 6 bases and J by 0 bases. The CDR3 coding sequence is TGTGCCAGCATCCTAGCGGGGACGAGCTCCTACAATGAGCAGTTCTTC. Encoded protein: CASILAGTSSYNEQFF.

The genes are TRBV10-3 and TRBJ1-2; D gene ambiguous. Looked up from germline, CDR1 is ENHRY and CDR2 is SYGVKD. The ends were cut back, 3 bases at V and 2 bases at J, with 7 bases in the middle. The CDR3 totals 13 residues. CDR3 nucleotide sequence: TGTGCCATCAGTGAATCGACCAACTATGGCTACACCTTC. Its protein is CAISESTNYGYTF.

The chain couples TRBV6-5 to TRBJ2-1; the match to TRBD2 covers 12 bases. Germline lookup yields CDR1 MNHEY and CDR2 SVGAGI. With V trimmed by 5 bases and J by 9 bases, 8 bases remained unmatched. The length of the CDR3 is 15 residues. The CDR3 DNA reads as TGTGCCAGCAGTACTCTAGCGGGGGGGCTGGGTGAGCAGTTCTTC. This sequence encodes CASSTLAGGLGEQFF.

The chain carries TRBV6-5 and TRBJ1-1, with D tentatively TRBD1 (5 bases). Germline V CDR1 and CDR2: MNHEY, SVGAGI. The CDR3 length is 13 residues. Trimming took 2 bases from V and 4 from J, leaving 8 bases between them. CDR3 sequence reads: CASSYQGTTEAFF. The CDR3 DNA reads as TGTGCCAGCAGTTACCAGGGAACCACTGAAGCTTTCTTT.

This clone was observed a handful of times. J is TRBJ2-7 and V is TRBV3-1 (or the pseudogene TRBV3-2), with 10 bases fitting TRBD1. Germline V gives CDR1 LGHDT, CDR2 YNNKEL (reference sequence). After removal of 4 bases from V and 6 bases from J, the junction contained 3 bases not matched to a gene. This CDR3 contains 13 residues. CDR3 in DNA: TGTGCCAGCAGCCTAGACAGGGGGCGCGAGCAGTACTTC. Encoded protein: CASSLDRGREQYF.

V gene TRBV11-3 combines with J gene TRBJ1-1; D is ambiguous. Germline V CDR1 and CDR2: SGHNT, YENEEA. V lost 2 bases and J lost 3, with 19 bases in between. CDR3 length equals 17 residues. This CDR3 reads CASSLSRGRHGDTEAFF. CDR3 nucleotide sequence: TGTGCCAGCAGCTTATCGAGAGGACGCCACGGGGACACTGAAGCTTTCTTT.

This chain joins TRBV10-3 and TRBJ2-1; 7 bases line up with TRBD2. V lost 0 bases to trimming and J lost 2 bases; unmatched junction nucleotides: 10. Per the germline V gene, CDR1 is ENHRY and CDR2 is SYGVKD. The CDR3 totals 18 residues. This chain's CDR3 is CAISESVPSGTPYNEQFF. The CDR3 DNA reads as TGTGCCATCAGTGAGTCGGTACCTAGCGGAACACCCTACAATGAGCAGTTCTTC.

As DNA, the CDR3 is TGTGCCAGCAACCTCAGGGCTGGAGGCTCTGGAAACACCATATATTTT. This translates into CASNLRAGGSGNTIYF. V gene TRBV2 combines with J gene TRBJ1-3; tentative D call: TRBD1 (5 bases). The V end was cut by 7 bases, the J end by 0 bases, with 16 bases between. Germline CDR1 is SNHLY and CDR2 is FYNNEI. The CDR3 is made up of 16 amino acids.

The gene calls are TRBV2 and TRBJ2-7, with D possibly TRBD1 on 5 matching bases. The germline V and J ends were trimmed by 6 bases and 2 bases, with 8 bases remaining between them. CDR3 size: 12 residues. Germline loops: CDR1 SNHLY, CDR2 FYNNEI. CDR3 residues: CASRGQTYEQYF. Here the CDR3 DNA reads TGTGCCAGCAGGGGGCAGACCTACGAGCAGTACTTC.

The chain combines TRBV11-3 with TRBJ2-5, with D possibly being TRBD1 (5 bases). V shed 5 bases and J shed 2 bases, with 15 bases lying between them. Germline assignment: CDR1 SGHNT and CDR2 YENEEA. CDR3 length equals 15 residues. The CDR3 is CASSRRQGEQETQYF. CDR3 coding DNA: TGTGCCAGCAGCCGTCGACAAGGGGAACAAGAGACCCAGTACTTC.

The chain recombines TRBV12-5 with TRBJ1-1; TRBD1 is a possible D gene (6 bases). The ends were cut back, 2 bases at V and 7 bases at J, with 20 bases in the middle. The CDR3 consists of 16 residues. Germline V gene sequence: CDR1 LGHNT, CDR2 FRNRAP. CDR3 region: CASGLITGWADLEAFF. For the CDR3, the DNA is TGTGCTAGTGGTTTGATTACAGGGTGGGCTGATCTTGAAGCTTTCTTT.

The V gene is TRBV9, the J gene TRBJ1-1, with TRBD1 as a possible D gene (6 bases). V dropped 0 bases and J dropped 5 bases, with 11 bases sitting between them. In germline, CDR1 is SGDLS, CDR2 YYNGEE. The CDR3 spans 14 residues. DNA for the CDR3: TGTGCCAGCAGCGTAGGGACAGCTGGTACTGAAGCTTTCTTT. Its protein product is CASSVGTAGTEAFF.

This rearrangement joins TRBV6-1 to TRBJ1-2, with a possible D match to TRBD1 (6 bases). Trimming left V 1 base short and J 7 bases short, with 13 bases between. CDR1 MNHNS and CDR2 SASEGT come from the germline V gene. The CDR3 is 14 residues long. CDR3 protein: CASSEEPGASGYTF. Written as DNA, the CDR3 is TGTGCCAGCAGTGAAGAGCCGGGGGCAAGTGGCTACACCTTC.

CDR3 in amino acids: CASSLGQTNLVLTF. CDR3 sequence (DNA): TGTGCCAGCAGCTTAGGGCAGACAAATTTGGTTTTGACTTTC. The chain couples TRBV7-2 to TRBJ2-6; no clear D gene. Germline V lookup: CDR1 SGHTA, CDR2 FQGNSA. The CDR3 totals 14 residues. The ends were cut back, 1 base at V and 17 bases at J, with 18 bases in the middle.

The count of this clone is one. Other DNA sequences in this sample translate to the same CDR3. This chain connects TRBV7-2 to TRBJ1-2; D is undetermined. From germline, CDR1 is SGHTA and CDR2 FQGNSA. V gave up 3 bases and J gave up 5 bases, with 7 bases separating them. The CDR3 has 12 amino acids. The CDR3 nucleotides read TGTGCCAGCAGCTTCGAAGGGTATGGCTACACCTTC. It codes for CASSFEGYGYTF.

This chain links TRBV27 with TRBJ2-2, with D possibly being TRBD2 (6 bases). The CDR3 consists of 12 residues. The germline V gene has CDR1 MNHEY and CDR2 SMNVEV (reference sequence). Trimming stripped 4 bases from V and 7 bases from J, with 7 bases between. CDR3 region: CASSSGSGELFF. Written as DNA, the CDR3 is TGTGCCAGCAGTTCCGGGAGCGGGGAGCTGTTTTTT.

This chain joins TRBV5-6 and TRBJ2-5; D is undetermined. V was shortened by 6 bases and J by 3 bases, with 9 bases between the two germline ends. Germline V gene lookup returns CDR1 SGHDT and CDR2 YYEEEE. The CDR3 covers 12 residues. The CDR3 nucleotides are TGTGCCAGCACCCACCGAAAAGAGACCCAGTACTTC. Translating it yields CASTHRKETQYF.

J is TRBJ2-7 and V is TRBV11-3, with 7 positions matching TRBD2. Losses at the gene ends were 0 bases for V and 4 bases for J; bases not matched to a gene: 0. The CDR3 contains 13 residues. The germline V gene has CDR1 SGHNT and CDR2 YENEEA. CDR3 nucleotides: TGTGCCAGCAGCTTAGAGGGAGGGTACGAGCAGTACTTC. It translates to CASSLEGGYEQYF.

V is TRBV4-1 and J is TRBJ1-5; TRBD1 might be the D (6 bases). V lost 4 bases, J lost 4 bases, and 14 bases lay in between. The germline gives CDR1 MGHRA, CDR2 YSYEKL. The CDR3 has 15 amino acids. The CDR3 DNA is TGCGCCAGCAGCCGCATGTTACAGGGAAATCAGCCCCAGCATTTT. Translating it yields CASSRMLQGNQPQHF.